This T cell receptor (beta chain) was documented in a study of T cells in Graves' hyperthyroidism and ophthalmopathy. General study results and limits: In blood, most of the thyroid clonotypes expanded above 0.001 were also present. The model forecast ophthalmopathy, anticipating it by a median about six months before onset.

It was RNA transcripts that yielded the amplified TCR beta CDR3 regions. RT-PCR in the first round (using the HTBI primer set) targeted the TCR CDR3. One entry per CDR3 protein, called by TCRdb with MiXCR from the multiplex PCR reads. The sample carries 550,000 to 800,000 distinct CDR3 sequences, 17% recorded once. A patient was excluded if there was uncontrolled infection, other autoimmune disease, pregnancy or lactation. The PBMCs were sourced from fresh peripheral blood (about 9.6 ml). This clonotype was recorded at least ten times. Its antigen is unknown. The CDR3 is 16 amino acids. Germline loops: CDR1 SGHAT, CDR2 FQNNGV. V lost 3 bases, J lost 3 bases, and 5 bases stayed unmatched.

The origin of this receptor is a man aged 45-65 years with Graves' hyperthyroidism. Sequenced sample: blood. V usage is TRBV11-2 and J usage is TRBJ2-3, with 11 bases lining up with TRBD2. The CDR3 DNA sequence: TGTGCCAGCAGCTTTCTAGCGGGAGGTAGGACAGATACGCAGTATTTT. It codes for CASSFLAGGRTDTQYF.